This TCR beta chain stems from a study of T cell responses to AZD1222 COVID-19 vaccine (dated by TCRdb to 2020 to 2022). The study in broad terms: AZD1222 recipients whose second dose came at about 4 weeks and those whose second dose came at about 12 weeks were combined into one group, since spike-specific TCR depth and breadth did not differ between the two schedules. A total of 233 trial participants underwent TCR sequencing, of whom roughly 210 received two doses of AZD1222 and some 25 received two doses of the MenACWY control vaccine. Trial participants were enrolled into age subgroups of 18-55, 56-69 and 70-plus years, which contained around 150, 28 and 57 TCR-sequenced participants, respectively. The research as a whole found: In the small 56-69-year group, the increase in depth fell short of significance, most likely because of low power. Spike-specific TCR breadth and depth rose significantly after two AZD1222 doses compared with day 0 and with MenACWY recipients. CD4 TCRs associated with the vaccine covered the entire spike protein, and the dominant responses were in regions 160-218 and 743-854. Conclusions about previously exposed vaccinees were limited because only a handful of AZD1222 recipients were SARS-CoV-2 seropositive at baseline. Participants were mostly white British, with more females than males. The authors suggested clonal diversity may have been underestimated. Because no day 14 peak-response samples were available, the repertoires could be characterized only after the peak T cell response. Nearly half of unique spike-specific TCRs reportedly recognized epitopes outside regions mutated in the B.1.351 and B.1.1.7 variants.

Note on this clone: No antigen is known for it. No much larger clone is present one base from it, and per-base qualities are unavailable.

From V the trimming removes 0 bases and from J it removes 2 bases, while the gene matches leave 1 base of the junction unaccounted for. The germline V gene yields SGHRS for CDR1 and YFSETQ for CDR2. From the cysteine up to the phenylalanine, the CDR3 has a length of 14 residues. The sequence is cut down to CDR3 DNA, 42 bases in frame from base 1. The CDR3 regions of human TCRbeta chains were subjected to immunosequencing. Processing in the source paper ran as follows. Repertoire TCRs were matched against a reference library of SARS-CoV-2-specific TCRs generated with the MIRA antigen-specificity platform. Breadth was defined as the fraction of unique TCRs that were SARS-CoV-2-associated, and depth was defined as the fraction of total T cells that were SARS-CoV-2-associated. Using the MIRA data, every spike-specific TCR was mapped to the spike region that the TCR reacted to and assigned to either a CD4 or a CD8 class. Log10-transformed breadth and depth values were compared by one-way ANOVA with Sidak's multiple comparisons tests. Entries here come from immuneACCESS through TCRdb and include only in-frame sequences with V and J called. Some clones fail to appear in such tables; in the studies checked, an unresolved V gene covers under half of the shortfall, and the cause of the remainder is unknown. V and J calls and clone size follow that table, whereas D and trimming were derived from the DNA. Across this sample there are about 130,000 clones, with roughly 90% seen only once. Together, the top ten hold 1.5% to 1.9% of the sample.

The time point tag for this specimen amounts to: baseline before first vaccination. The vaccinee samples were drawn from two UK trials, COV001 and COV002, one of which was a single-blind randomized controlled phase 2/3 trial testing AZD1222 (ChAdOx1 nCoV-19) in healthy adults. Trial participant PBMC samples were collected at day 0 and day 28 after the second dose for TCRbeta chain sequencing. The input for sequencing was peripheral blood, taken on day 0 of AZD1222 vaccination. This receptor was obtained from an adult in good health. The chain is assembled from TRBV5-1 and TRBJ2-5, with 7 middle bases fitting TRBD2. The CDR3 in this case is CASSLASGQETQYF. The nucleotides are TGCGCCAGCAGCTTGGCTAGCGGACAAGAGACCCAGTACTTC.